Shown below are 27 T cell receptor beta chains from a single sample sequenced in a study of blood T cells in healthy people across ages. Next came a second PCR, run for about 6 to 12 cycles, which used a sample-barcoded 5' primer along with a J-beta primer mix. MiXCR, applied by TCRdb to the 5' RACE reads, yields one record per CDR3 protein. Of 1.5 million or so distinct CDR3 sequences listed, 35% to 45% were seen once; the top ten hold roughly 8.2%. Material: blood. The receptors originated from a woman between 18 and 30 years old in good health.

As concerns this clonotype: At one end, the junction sequence differs from germline, possibly due to a read error. The rearrangement uses TRBV5-1 and TRBJ2-4, with 9 nucleotides matching TRBD1. This CDR3 comprises 14 residues. Germline V gene sequence: CDR1 SGHRS, CDR2 YFSETQ. CDR3 amino acids: CASSLRQGVDIRYF. CDR3 DNA: TGCGCCAGCAGCCTCCGACAGGGGGTTGACATTCGGTACTTC.

The DNA for the CDR3 is TGTGCCTGGAGTGTACAGATAAACACTGAAGCTTTCTTT. This translates into CAWSVQINTEAFF. V gene TRBV30 combines with J gene TRBJ1-1; unclear D gene. The CDR3 length is 13 residues. Germline lookup yields CDR1 GTSNPN and CDR2 SVGIG (reference sequence). The V gene lost 0 bases and the J gene lost 2 bases, with 7 bases spanning the gap.

Only a few counts were recorded for this clonotype. CDR3 bases: TGTGCCAGCAGCGCCAGACTAGCGGGGGATGGGGCAGATACGCAGTATTTT. Translating gives CASSARLAGDGADTQYF. The chain employs TRBV7-2 and TRBJ2-3, with 12 bases identical to TRBD2. Germline V gene data show CDR1 as SGHTA and CDR2 as FQGNSA. V lost 5 bases, J lost 4 bases, and 10 bases stayed unmatched. The CDR3 has 17 residues.

The sample holds a few counts of this clonotype. The chain uses TRBV6-5 and TRBJ2-1, with 10 positions matching TRBD2. The CDR3 loop spans 16 amino acids. Per the germline V gene, CDR1 is MNHEY and CDR2 is SVGAGI. The J segment lost 8 bases and the V segment lost 5 bases, leaving 12 bases of the junction unmatched. The CDR3 nucleotides are TGTGCCAGCAGTCCCCTCCGGCTAGCGGGAGTCTATGAGCAGTTCTTC. Encoded protein: CASSPLRLAGVYEQFF.

This chain uses TRBV12-3 or TRBV12-4 with TRBJ2-7; 9 bases are a match to TRBD2. The trim removed 3 bases at V and 1 base at J, leaving 4 bases unmatched. CDR3 size: 15 residues. The CDR3 nucleotides read TGTGCCAGCAGTTTCCAGACTAGCGGTTCCTACGAGCAGTACTTC. This encodes CASSFQTSGSYEQYF.

The chain recombines TRBV9 with TRBJ2-3, with 8 bases aligning to TRBD2. The V gene end was trimmed by 4 bases and the J gene end by 5 bases; junction bases not matched to a gene: 9. This CDR3 spans 15 amino acids. CDR1 and CDR2 from the germline V gene are SGDLS and YYNGEE. CDR3 DNA sequence: TGTGCCAGCAGCCCTAGCGGGTTAAAAGGAGATACGCAGTATTTT. Protein: CASSPSGLKGDTQYF.

V is TRBV4-1 and J is TRBJ2-7; tentative D call: TRBD1 (5 bases). The V gene's germline CDR1 is MGHRA and CDR2 YSYEKL. V lost 2 bases, J lost 2 bases, and 16 bases lay in between. This CDR3 spans 16 amino acids. The CDR3 loop is CASSQLGHLSAYEQYF. The CDR3 nucleotides are TGCGCCAGCAGCCAACTTGGACACCTTTCTGCCTACGAGCAGTACTTC.

V is TRBV2 and J is TRBJ2-7; possibly TRBD2 for D (6 bases). V was clipped by 8 bases and J by 3 bases, with 14 bases between them. There are 13 residues in the CDR3. CDR1 SNHLY and CDR2 FYNNEI come from the germline V gene. The chain's CDR3 is CASSTGGFYEQYF. The CDR3 coding sequence is TGTGCCAGCTCCACCGGGGGATTCTACGAGCAGTACTTC.

This clonotype was observed a few times. The CDR3 loop is CASSVATTDTQYF. In DNA form, the CDR3 reads TGTGCCAGCAGCGTAGCCACCACAGATACGCAGTATTTT. The chain recombines TRBV9 with TRBJ2-3; D unresolved. The CDR3 covers 13 residues. Per germline, CDR1 SGDLS and CDR2 YYNGEE. The V end was cut by 0 bases, the J end by 2 bases, with 4 bases between.

This clonotype was observed a few times. V and J are TRBV28 and TRBJ1-2; unclear D gene. Trimming removed 1 base from V and 5 bases from J, with 8 bases in between. The CDR3 consists of 13 residues. Germline V gene sequence: CDR1 MDHEN, CDR2 SYDVKM. The CDR3, as DNA: TGTGCCAGCAGTTTATCTCAAGAGTATGGCTACACCTTC. This sequence encodes CASSLSQEYGYTF.

The chain uses TRBV6-1 and TRBJ1-4; the match to TRBD1 covers 9 bases. The V segment lost 8 bases and the J segment 0 bases; nucleotides outside the gene matches: 13. This CDR3 contains 18 residues. Germline V gene data show CDR1 as MNHNS and CDR2 as SASEGT. The CDR3, as DNA: TGTGCCAGCTCGTCCCGGGACAGGGACTTCCCAACTAATGAAAAACTGTTTTTT. Translating it yields CASSSRDRDFPTNEKLFF.

V gene TRBV6-1 combines with J gene TRBJ1-2, with no clear D. Germline V gene lookup returns CDR1 MNHNS and CDR2 SASEGT. Deletions cut 6 bases from V and 1 base from J, with 6 bases between. This CDR3 contains 12 residues. The CDR3 region is CASREDNYGYTF. CDR3 nucleotides: TGTGCCAGCAGGGAGGATAACTATGGCTACACCTTC.

The V and J genes are TRBV6-4 and TRBJ1-2, with unresolved D. The CDR3 contains 15 residues. V gave up 3 bases and J gave up 6 bases, with 17 bases separating them. CDR1 MRHNA and CDR2 SNTAGT come from the germline V gene. CDR3 protein: CASSEEWNAGDGYTF. CDR3 nucleotide sequence: TGTGCCAGCAGTGAGGAGTGGAATGCAGGTGATGGCTACACCTTC.

The V and J genes are TRBV5-1 and TRBJ2-1; D is possibly TRBD2 (5 bases). Trimming pared 0 bases from V and 1 base from J, leaving 26 bases between. Germline V gives CDR1 SGHRS, CDR2 YFSETQ. The CDR3 is 21 residues long. The CDR3: CASSLGWERIARGRSYNEQFF. The CDR3 nucleotides read TGCGCCAGCAGCTTGGGTTGGGAGCGTATAGCGAGAGGTCGGTCCTACAATGAGCAGTTCTTC. The full variable domain, with the rest looked up from reference TRBV5-1 and TRBJ2-1, is KAGVTQTPRYLIKTRGQQVTLSCSPISGHRSVSWYQQTPGQGLQFLFEYFSETQRNKGNFPGRFSGRQFSNSRSEMNVSTLELGDSALYLCASSLGWERIARGRSYNEQFFGPGTRLTVL.

The V gene is TRBV27, the J gene TRBJ2-5, with TRBD2 identical over 12 bases. The CDR3 is 16 residues long. V gave up 5 bases and J gave up 0 bases; unmatched junction bases: 4. CDR1 is MNHEY and CDR2 is SMNVEV in the germline V gene (reference sequence). In DNA, the CDR3 is TGTGCCAGCAGTAGCTGGACTAGCGGGAACCAAGAGACCCAGTACTTC. Translating it yields CASSSWTSGNQETQYF.

This chain uses TRBV7-9 with TRBJ1-2; D possibly corresponds to TRBD1 (5 bases). V lost 2 bases, J lost 8 bases, and 18 bases lay in between. CDR1 is SEHNR, CDR2 FQNEAQ, per germline (reference sequence). The CDR3 is 15 residues long. As DNA, the CDR3 is TGTGCCAGCAGCTTAAGGGACCGGAGTAGGGCGGGCTACACCTTC. It encodes CASSLRDRSRAGYTF.

The chain has TRBV4-2 and TRBJ2-7; tentatively, D is TRBD2 (6 bases). Per germline, CDR1 LGHNA and CDR2 YNFKEQ. V lost 0 bases to trimming and J lost 4 bases, with 10 bases between them. This CDR3 has 14 residues. For the CDR3, the DNA is TGTGCCAGCAGCCAAGATGTCGGGAGTTACGAGCAGTACTTC. Residues: CASSQDVGSYEQYF.

This clonotype was counted between two and nine times. The chain employs TRBV30 and TRBJ1-2; D remains ambiguous. Germline-derived CDR1 and CDR2 are GTSNPN and SVGIG (reference sequence). With 0 bases removed from V and 4 bases from J, the gap between germline ends came to 9 bases. CDR3 size: 13 residues. CDR3 amino acids: CAWSVRSGYGYTF. The DNA of the CDR3 is TGTGCCTGGAGTGTACGGTCGGGCTATGGCTACACCTTC.

The rearrangement links TRBV29-1 to TRBJ2-5; TRBD1 aligns across 7 bases. Looked up from germline, CDR1 is SQVTM and CDR2 is ANQGSEA. This CDR3 has 15 amino acids. Trimming cost V 8 bases and J 2 bases; bases outside gene matches: 14. The CDR3 protein is CSLAGGVGAQETQYF. The CDR3 DNA follows: TGCAGCCTGGCAGGGGGAGTCGGGGCGCAAGAGACCCAGTACTTC.

In nucleotides, the CDR3 is TGCGCCAGCAGCCAAGGGGCGGGAGGAGACGGGGAGCTGTTTTTT. Encoded protein: CASSQGAGGDGELFF. The V and J genes are TRBV4-1 and TRBJ2-2; 8 nucleotides agree with TRBD2. Germline-derived CDR1 and CDR2 are MGHRA and YSYEKL. With V trimmed by 1 base and J by 7 bases, 5 bases remained unmatched. This CDR3 is 15 amino acids long.

A single count supports this clonotype. V and J are TRBV20-1 and TRBJ2-7, with D possibly matching TRBD2 (6 bases). The germline V gene encodes CDR1 DFQATT and CDR2 SNEGSKA (reference sequence). This CDR3 contains 18 residues. Trimming took off 0 bases at V and 7 bases at J, with 28 bases between the two ends. CDR3 DNA: TGCAGTGCTAGAGATTTCGGGCCGCGGGGACCTTCCTACAATGAGCAGTACTTC. This codes for CSARDFGPRGPSYNEQYF.

V usage is TRBV20-1 and J usage is TRBJ2-7, with D maybe TRBD2 (5 bases). Germline lookup yields CDR1 DFQATT and CDR2 SNEGSKA (reference sequence). Trimming took 1 base from V and 4 from J, leaving 11 bases between them. The CDR3 covers 13 residues. In DNA, the CDR3 is TGCAGTGCTAGAGGGCGAGCGGATTACGAGCAGTACTTC. It specifies CSARGRADYEQYF.

This chain links TRBV12-3 or TRBV12-4 with TRBJ1-2; D possibly corresponds to TRBD1 (5 bases). The CDR3 runs 13 residues. V lost 8 bases, J lost 5 bases, and 15 bases lay in between. The CDR3 DNA reads TGTGCCAGCGGACTCTCAGGGTATTATGGCTACACCTTC. Its protein product is CASGLSGYYGYTF.

V is TRBV20-1 and J is TRBJ1-6, with D perhaps matching TRBD1 (6 bases). CDR3 size: 15 residues. The germline V gene has CDR1 DFQATT and CDR2 SNEGSKA (reference sequence). V gave up 6 bases and J gave up 8 bases, with 20 bases separating them. CDR3 loop: CSAQLARGGDSPLHF. The CDR3 region has the DNA TGCAGTGCCCAACTGGCGCGAGGGGGTGATTCACCCCTCCACTTT.

This clonotype turned up a few times. The CDR3 DNA reads as TGTGCCAGCACTCTAAGTGGGGGGACGCAAGAGACCCAGTACTTC. Encoded protein: CASTLSGGTQETQYF. This chain uses TRBV6-5 with TRBJ2-5; maybe TRBD2 (6 bases). The length of the CDR3 is 15 residues. Germline V gene lookup returns CDR1 MNHEY and CDR2 SVGAGI. V lost 7 bases and J lost 2, with 17 bases in between.

The rearrangement uses TRBV12-3 or TRBV12-4 and TRBJ2-3, with 9 bases identical to TRBD2. After removal of 7 bases from V and 1 base from J, the junction contained 9 bases not matched to a gene. This CDR3 has 16 residues. CDR3 protein: CASTPSGKAGTDTQYF. CDR3 sequence (DNA): TGTGCCAGCACCCCTAGCGGGAAGGCGGGCACAGATACGCAGTATTTT.

The V call is TRBV12-3 or TRBV12-4, the J call TRBJ2-3, with D tentatively TRBD2 (6 bases). With 5 bases removed from V and 15 bases from J, the gap between germline ends came to 30 bases. The CDR3 is made up of 16 amino acids. The CDR3 reads CASSPPGGISTDMQYF. CDR3 sequence (DNA): TGTGCCAGCAGTCCCCCCGGCGGGATCAGCACAGATATGCAATATTTT.